This T cell receptor (beta chain) was captured in a study of long-term antiretroviral therapy in people with HIV. As regards this clone: Its specificity is unknown.

Study-level points and caveats: Despite increasing after ART, diversity remained lower than that of transplant donor controls.

The libraries were made with immunoSEQ v3.0 at survey level. Assay: immunoSEQ multiplex PCR; the TCRdb copy retains only in-frame clones and omits some. The data show about 39,000 clones, approximately 89% seen once. This CDR3 has 17 amino acids. In germline, CDR1 is SGHDT, CDR2 YYEEEE. Unmatched junction bases numbered 6, after V lost 5 bases and J lost 0 bases. Sample: unsorted PBMCs, taken 3.1 years after starting antiretroviral therapy. This rearrangement joins TRBV5-6 to TRBJ2-6, with TRBD1 matching over 9 bases. The clonotype comes from a woman in her forties or fifties with HIV. CDR3 loop: CASSMDRGRSGANVLTF. The CDR3 bases are TGTGCCAGCAGTATGGACAGGGGTCGCTCTGGGGCCAACGTCCTGACTTTC.